This T cell receptor (beta chain) was obtained from a study of blood T cell repertoires in COVID-19. Looking at the study overall: The United States, Italy and Spain supplied acute and convalescent COVID-19 samples.

Germline values: CDR1 MDHEN, CDR2 SYDVKM. CDR3 size: 14 residues. V lost 5 bases and J lost 4, with 12 bases in between. Two consecutive negative NP/OP PCR tests, clearance, or resolved symptoms defined Cohort 3 recovery. Assay: immunoSEQ multiplex PCR; the TCRdb copy retains only in-frame clones and omits some. This sample carries roughly 160,000 clones, around four fifths of them seen once, and the ten largest clones take 10% to 15%. The sequencing sample was made of PBMCs or T cells enriched from blood (not recorded which). The source of this sequence is a woman aged 55-75 years who had recovered from COVID-19. V and J are TRBV28 and TRBJ1-3; D is unresolved. The CDR3: CASSGGGSGNTIYF. The CDR3 nucleotides read TGTGCCAGCAGTGGAGGTGGATCCGGAAACACCATATATTTT. The full variable domain, with the rest looked up from reference TRBV28 and TRBJ1-3, is DVKVTQSSRYLVKRTGEKVFLECVQDMDHENMFWYRQDPGLGLRLIYFSYDVKMKEKGDIPEGYSVSREKKERFSLILESASTNQTSMYLCASSGGGSGNTIYFGEGSWLTVV.